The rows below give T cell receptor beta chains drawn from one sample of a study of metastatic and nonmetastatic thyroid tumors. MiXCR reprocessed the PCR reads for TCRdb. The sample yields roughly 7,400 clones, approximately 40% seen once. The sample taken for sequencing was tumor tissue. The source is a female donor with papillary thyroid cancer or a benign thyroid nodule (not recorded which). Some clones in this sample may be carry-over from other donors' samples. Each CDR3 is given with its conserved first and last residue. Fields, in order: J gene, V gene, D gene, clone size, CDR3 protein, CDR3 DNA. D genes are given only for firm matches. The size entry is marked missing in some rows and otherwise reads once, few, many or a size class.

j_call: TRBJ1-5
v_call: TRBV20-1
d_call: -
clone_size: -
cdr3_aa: CSARELWGNQPQHF
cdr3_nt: TGCAGTGCTAGAGAACTATGGGGCAATCAGCCCCAGCATTTT

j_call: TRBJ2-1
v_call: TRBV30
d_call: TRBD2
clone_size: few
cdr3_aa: CAWRVLAGVGNEQFF
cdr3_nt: TGTGCCTGGAGAGTACTAGCGGGAGTTGGCAATGAGCAGTTCTTC

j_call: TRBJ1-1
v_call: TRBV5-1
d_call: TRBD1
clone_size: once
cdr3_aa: CASSTGQAATEAFF
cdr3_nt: TGCGCCAGCAGCACCGGACAGGCGGCCACTGAAGCTTTCTTT

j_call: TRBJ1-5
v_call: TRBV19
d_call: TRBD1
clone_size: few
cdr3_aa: CASRREGGSQPQHF
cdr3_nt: TGTGCCAGTAGGAGAGAAGGGGGCTCACAGCCCCAGCATTTT

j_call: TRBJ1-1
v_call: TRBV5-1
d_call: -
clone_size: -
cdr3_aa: CASSLGGENTEAFF
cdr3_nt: TGCGCCAGCAGCTTGGGGGGAGAGAACACTGAAGCTTTCTTT

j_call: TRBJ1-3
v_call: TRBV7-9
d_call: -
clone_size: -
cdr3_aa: CASSSGTSGNTIYF
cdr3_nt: TGTGCCAGCAGCTCCGGGACCTCTGGAAACACCATATATTTT

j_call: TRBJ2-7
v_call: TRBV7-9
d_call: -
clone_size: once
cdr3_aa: CASSPQGTFYEQYF
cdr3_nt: TGTGCCAGCAGCCCTCAGGGGACCTTCTACGAGCAGTACTTC

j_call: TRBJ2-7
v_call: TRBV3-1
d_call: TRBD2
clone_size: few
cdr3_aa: CASSPSAGTYEQYF
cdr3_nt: TGTGCCAGCAGCCCCTCAGCGGGGACCTACGAGCAGTACTTC

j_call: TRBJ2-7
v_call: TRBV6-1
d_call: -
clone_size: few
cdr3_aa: CASRSPSHLAYYEQYF
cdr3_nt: TGTGCCAGCAGATCCCCTAGCCACCTCGCATATTACGAGCAGTACTTC

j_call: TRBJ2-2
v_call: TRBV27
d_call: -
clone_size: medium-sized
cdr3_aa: CASSSFRSATGELFF
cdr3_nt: TGTGCCAGCAGCTCCTTCCGTAGTGCCACCGGGGAGCTGTTTTTT

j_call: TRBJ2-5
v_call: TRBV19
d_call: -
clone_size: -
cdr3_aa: CASRPGGGGETQYF
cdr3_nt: TGTGCCAGTAGGCCCGGCGGAGGCGGAGAGACCCAGTACTTC

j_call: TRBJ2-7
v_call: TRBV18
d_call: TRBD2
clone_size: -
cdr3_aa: CASSPHSGPLSSYEQYF
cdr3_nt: TGTGCCAGCTCGCCCCATAGCGGGCCGTTAAGTTCCTACGAGCAGTACTTC

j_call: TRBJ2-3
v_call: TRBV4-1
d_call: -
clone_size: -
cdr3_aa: CASSQAGVADTQYF
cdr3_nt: TGCGCCAGCAGCCAAGCGGGAGTGGCAGATACGCAGTATTTT

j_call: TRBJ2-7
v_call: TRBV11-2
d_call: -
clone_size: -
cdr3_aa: CASSSYSLGGQGEQYF
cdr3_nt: TGTGCCAGCAGCTCCTATAGCCTGGGGGGGCAGGGGGAGCAGTACTTC

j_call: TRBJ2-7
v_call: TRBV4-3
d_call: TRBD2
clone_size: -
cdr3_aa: CASSQQAGGPYEQYF
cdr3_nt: TGCGCCAGCAGCCAACAAGCGGGAGGGCCCTACGAGCAGTACTTC

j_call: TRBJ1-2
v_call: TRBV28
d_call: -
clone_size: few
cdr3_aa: CASSLIRFGLDGYTF
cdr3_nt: TGTGCCAGCAGTTTAATCCGATTTGGACTGGATGGCTACACCTTC

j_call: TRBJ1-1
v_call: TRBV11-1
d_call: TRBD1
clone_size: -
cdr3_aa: CASSLGTAAEAFF
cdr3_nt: TGTGCCAGCAGCTTGGGGACAGCTGCTGAAGCTTTCTTT

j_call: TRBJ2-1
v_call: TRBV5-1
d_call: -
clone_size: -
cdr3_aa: CASSLAVSYNEQFF
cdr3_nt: TGCGCCAGCAGCTTGGCTGTCAGCTACAATGAGCAGTTCTTC

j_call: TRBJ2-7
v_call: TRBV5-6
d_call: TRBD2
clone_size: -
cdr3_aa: CSSTTGSGGPYEQYF
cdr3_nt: TGTTCCAGCACCACGGGAAGCGGGGGCCCATACGAGCAGTACTTC

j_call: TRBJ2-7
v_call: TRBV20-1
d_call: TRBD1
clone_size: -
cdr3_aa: CSARGGRGIGYF
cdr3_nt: TGCAGTGCTCGAGGGGGCAGGGGTATTGGGTACTTC

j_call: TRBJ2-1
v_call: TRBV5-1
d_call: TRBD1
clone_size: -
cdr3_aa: CASSLEQGARSNEQFF
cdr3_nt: TGCGCCAGCAGCTTGGAACAGGGGGCTAGGTCGAATGAGCAGTTCTTC

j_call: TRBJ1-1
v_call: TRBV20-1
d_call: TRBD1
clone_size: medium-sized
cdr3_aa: CSALHEGATEAFF
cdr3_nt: TGCAGTGCCCTGCACGAGGGGGCCACTGAAGCTTTCTTT

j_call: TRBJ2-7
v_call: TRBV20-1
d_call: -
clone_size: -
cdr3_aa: CSASLPHRERGGEQYF
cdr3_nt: TGCAGTGCAAGCCTACCTCACAGGGAGCGAGGGGGGGAGCAGTACTTC

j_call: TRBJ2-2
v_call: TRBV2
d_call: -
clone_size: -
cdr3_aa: CASSRLRTGELFF
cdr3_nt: TGTGCCAGCAGCCGACTGCGGACCGGGGAGCTGTTTTTT

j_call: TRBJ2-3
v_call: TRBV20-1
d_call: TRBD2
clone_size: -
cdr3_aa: CSVSGRGADTQYF
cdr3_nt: TGCAGCGTTAGCGGGAGGGGAGCAGATACGCAGTATTTT

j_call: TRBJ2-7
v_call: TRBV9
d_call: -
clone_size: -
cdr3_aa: CASSLAPALEQYF
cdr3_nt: TGTGCCAGCAGCCTAGCCCCAGCACTTGAGCAGTACTTC

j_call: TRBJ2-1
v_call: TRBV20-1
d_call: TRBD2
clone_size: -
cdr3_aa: CSARFPRGDLNEQFF
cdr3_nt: TGCAGTGCTAGATTTCCCCGGGGGGACCTGAATGAGCAGTTCTTC

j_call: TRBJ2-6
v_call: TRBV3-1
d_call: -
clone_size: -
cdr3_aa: CASSQISSGANVLTF
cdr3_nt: TGTGCCAGCAGCCAAATTAGCTCTGGGGCCAACGTCCTGACTTTC

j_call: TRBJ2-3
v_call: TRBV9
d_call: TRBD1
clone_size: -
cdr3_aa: CASSVEGQGPDTQYF
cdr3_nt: TGTGCCAGCAGCGTAGAGGGACAGGGGCCAGATACGCAGTATTTT

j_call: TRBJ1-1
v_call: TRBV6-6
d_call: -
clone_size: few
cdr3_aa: CASSYGDPVNTEAFF
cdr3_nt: TGTGCCAGCAGTTACGGGGACCCCGTGAACACTGAAGCTTTCTTT

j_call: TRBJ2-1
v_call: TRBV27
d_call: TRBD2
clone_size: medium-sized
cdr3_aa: CASSSTPGLAGGNEQFF
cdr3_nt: TGTGCCAGCAGTAGTACTCCGGGACTAGCGGGGGGGAATGAGCAGTTCTTC

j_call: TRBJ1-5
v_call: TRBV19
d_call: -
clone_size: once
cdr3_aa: CASSRARRNSNQPQHF
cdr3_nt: TGTGCCAGTAGTCGGGCGAGAAGAAATAGCAATCAGCCCCAGCATTTT

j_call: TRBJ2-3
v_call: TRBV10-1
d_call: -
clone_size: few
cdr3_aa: CASSGVSTDTQYF
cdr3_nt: TGCGCCAGCAGTGGCGTTAGCACAGATACGCAGTATTTT

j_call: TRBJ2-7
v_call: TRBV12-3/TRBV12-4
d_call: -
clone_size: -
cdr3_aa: CASSFVQVRGINEQYF
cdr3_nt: TGTGCCAGCAGTTTTGTTCAGGTTCGGGGTATCAACGAGCAGTACTTC

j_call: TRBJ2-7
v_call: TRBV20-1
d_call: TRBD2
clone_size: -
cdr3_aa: CSASSGTSHYEQYF
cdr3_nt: TGCAGTGCTAGTAGCGGGACTAGTCACTACGAGCAGTACTTC

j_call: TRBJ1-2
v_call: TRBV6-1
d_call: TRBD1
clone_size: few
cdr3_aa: CASRPGTGDGYTF
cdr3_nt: TGTGCCAGCAGACCCGGGACAGGGGACGGCTACACCTTC

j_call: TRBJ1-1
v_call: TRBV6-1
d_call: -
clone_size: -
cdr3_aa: CASSEALMGRLMNTEAFF
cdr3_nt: TGTGCCAGCAGTGAAGCGCTAATGGGACGGTTAATGAACACAGAAGCTTTCTTT

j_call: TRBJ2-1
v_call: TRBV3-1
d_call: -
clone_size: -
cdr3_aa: CASSPTSRGNEQFF
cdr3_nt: TGTGCCAGCAGCCCGACTAGCAGGGGCAATGAGCAGTTCTTC

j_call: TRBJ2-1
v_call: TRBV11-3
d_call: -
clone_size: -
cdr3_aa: CASSPITSVGEQFF
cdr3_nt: TGTGCCAGCAGCCCTATTACTAGTGTTGGCGAGCAGTTCTTC

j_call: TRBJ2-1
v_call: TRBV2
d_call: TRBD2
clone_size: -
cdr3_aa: CASSVGLAGEVSSYNEQFF
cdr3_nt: TGTGCCAGCAGTGTTGGACTAGCGGGAGAGGTGTCCTCCTACAATGAGCAGTTCTTC

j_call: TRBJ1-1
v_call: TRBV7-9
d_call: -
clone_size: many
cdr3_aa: CASSLYGRPEAFF
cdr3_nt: TGTGCCAGCAGCTTATATGGTCGTCCTGAAGCTTTCTTT

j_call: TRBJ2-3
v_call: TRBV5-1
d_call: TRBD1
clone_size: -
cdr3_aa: CASSTSAQGALWPPDTQYF
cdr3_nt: TGCGCCAGCAGTACATCCGCGCAGGGGGCGTTATGGCCACCCGATACGCAGTATTTT

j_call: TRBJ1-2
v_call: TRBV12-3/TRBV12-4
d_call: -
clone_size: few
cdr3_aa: CASSLDGPYGYTF
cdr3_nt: TGTGCCAGCAGTTTAGACGGCCCCTATGGCTACACCTTC

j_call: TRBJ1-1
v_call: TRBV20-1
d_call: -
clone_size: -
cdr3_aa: CSAKVGLDTEAFF
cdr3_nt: TGCAGTGCAAAGGTGGGGCTGGACACTGAAGCTTTCTTT

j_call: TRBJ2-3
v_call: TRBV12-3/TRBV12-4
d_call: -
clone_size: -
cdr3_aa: CASSLQTDTQYF
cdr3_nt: TGTGCCAGCAGTTTACAGACAGATACGCAGTATTTT

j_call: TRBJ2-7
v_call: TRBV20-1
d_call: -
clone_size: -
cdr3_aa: CSASIEGYGYEQYF
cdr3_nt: TGCAGTGCTAGTATTGAGGGGTACGGGTACGAGCAGTACTTC

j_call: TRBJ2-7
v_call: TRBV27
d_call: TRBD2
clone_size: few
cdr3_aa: CASSYSGGPIYEQYF
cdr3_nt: TGTGCCAGCAGCTATAGCGGGGGCCCGATCTACGAGCAGTACTTC